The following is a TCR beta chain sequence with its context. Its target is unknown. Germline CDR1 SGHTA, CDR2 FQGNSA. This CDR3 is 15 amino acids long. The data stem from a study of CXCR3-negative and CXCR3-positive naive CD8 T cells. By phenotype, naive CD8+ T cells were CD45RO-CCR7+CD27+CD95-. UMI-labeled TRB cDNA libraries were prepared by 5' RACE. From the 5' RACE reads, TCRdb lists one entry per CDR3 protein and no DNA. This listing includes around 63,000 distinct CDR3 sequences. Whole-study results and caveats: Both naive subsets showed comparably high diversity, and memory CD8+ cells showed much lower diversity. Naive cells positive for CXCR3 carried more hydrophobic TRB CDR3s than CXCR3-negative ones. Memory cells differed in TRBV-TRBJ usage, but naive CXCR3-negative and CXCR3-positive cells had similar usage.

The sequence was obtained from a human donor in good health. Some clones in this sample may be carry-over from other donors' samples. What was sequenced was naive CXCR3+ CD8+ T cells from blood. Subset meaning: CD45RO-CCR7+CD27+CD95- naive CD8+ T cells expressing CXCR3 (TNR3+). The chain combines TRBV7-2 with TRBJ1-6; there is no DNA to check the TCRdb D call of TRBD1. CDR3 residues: CASSLGLDRGSPLHF.